A selection of T cell receptor beta chains follows, all from one sample in a study of cytomegalovirus exposure and HLA in healthy donors. Sequencing used immunoSEQ multiplex PCR; TCRdb keeps in-frame clones, though not all of them. Of 130,000 to 150,000 clones listed, nearly 80% are singletons. The source material was PBMCs. These receptors were collected from a man between 40 and 49 years old in good health and CMV-seropositive. CDR3s include the opening cysteine and the closing phenylalanine or tryptophan. Fields, in order: J gene, D gene, CDR3 length, clone size, V gene, CDR3 protein, CDR3 DNA. The D gene is left open where the match is weak. Rows may omit the clone size; those that give it use once, few, many or a size class.

J gene: TRBJ2-3; D gene: TRBD1; CDR3 length: 15; clone size: .; V gene: TRBV2; CDR3 protein: CASRATGLGTDTQYF; CDR3 DNA: TGTGCCAGCCGTGCGACAGGGTTGGGTACAGATACGCAGTATTTT
J gene: TRBJ1-1; D gene: TRBD1; CDR3 length: 15; clone size: .; V gene: TRBV28; CDR3 protein: CASSPPGQGWTEAFF; CDR3 DNA: TGTGCCAGCAGTCCTCCGGGACAGGGATGGACTGAAGCTTTCTTT
J gene: TRBJ1-2; D gene: TRBD1; CDR3 length: 15; clone size: .; V gene: TRBV7-9; CDR3 protein: CASSPPETGVNGYTF; CDR3 DNA: TGTGCCAGCAGCCCCCCGGAGACAGGGGTGAATGGCTACACCTTC
J gene: TRBJ1-4; D gene: .; CDR3 length: 13; clone size: .; V gene: TRBV6-5; CDR3 protein: CASSYRGGEKLFF; CDR3 DNA: TGTGCCAGCAGTTACAGGGGGGGTGAAAAACTGTTTTTT
J gene: TRBJ1-5; D gene: .; CDR3 length: 13; clone size: .; V gene: TRBV6-1; CDR3 protein: CASSETPSQPQHF; CDR3 DNA: TGTGCCAGCAGTGAAACTCCGAGTCAGCCCCAGCATTTT
J gene: TRBJ2-7; D gene: TRBD2; CDR3 length: 17; clone size: .; V gene: TRBV13; CDR3 protein: CASSLDFGLAGGNEQYF; CDR3 DNA: TGTGCCAGCAGCTTAGACTTTGGACTAGCGGGAGGTAACGAGCAGTACTTC
J gene: TRBJ1-3; D gene: TRBD1; CDR3 length: 15; clone size: .; V gene: TRBV6-5; CDR3 protein: CASSSDRGSGNTIYF; CDR3 DNA: TGTGCCAGCAGTTCTGACAGGGGCTCTGGAAACACCATATATTTT
J gene: TRBJ2-7; D gene: TRBD2; CDR3 length: 13; clone size: .; V gene: TRBV27; CDR3 protein: CATAGVGSYEQYF; CDR3 DNA: TGTGCCACGGCGGGGGTGGGCTCCTACGAGCAGTACTTC
J gene: TRBJ1-1; D gene: .; CDR3 length: 16; clone size: .; V gene: TRBV19; CDR3 protein: CASIDVGRTGDTEAFF; CDR3 DNA: TGTGCCAGTATAGACGTCGGGCGAACGGGGGACACTGAAGCTTTCTTT
J gene: TRBJ2-7; D gene: TRBD1; CDR3 length: 16; clone size: .; V gene: TRBV5-5; CDR3 protein: CASSDEDRFHPYEQYF; CDR3 DNA: TGTGCCAGCAGCGACGAGGACAGGTTCCACCCCTACGAGCAGTACTTC
J gene: TRBJ2-5; D gene: TRBD2; CDR3 length: 16; clone size: .; V gene: TRBV6-5; CDR3 protein: CASSYSGRTGSETQYF; CDR3 DNA: TGTGCCAGCAGTTATAGCGGGAGGACGGGTAGCGAGACCCAGTACTTC
J gene: TRBJ1-1; D gene: .; CDR3 length: 15; clone size: .; V gene: TRBV15; CDR3 protein: CATSREAQLNTEAFF; CDR3 DNA: TGTGCCACCAGCAGAGAGGCACAGCTAAACACTGAAGCTTTCTTT
J gene: TRBJ2-3; D gene: .; CDR3 length: 14; clone size: .; V gene: TRBV27; CDR3 protein: CASSPLTSTDTQYF; CDR3 DNA: TGTGCCAGCAGTCCCTTAACTAGCACAGATACGCAGTATTTT
J gene: TRBJ2-5; D gene: .; CDR3 length: 17; clone size: .; V gene: TRBV5-6; CDR3 protein: CASSCDGAGSLKETQYF; CDR3 DNA: TGTGCCAGCAGCTGTGATGGGGCCGGGAGTTTGAAGGAGACCCAGTACTTC
J gene: TRBJ2-2; D gene: .; CDR3 length: 16; clone size: once; V gene: TRBV5-1; CDR3 protein: CASSLGPIGSAGELFF; CDR3 DNA: TGCGCCAGCAGCTTGGGGCCTATAGGGAGCGCCGGGGAGCTGTTTTTT
J gene: TRBJ1-5; D gene: .; CDR3 length: 14; clone size: .; V gene: TRBV18; CDR3 protein: CASSPQGIGQPQHF; CDR3 DNA: TGTGCCAGCTCACCACAGGGGATCGGGCAGCCCCAGCATTTT
J gene: TRBJ1-1; D gene: .; CDR3 length: 13; clone size: .; V gene: TRBV7-3; CDR3 protein: CASSRRADTEAFF; CDR3 DNA: TGTGCCAGCAGCCGCCGAGCCGACACTGAAGCTTTCTTT
J gene: TRBJ2-1; D gene: TRBD2; CDR3 length: 13; clone size: .; V gene: TRBV5-1; CDR3 protein: CATGTSNRGEQFF; CDR3 DNA: TGCGCGACGGGGACTAGCAATCGGGGTGAGCAGTTCTTC
J gene: TRBJ2-3; D gene: TRBD1; CDR3 length: 16; clone size: .; V gene: TRBV10-3; CDR3 protein: CAISEPGTGSTDTQYF; CDR3 DNA: TGTGCCATCAGTGAGCCCGGGACAGGGAGCACAGATACGCAGTATTTT
J gene: TRBJ2-3; D gene: TRBD2; CDR3 length: 14; clone size: .; V gene: TRBV14; CDR3 protein: CASSLSGSRDTQYF; CDR3 DNA: TGTGCCAGCAGCCTAAGCGGGAGCAGAGATACGCAGTATTTT
J gene: TRBJ1-2; D gene: .; CDR3 length: 13; clone size: .; V gene: TRBV2; CDR3 protein: CASRTLDNYGYTF; CDR3 DNA: TGTGCCAGCAGGACATTGGATAACTATGGCTACACCTTC
J gene: TRBJ2-7; D gene: TRBD1; CDR3 length: 13; clone size: .; V gene: TRBV2; CDR3 protein: CASSEQGAHEQYF; CDR3 DNA: TGTGCCAGCAGTGAACAGGGGGCCCACGAGCAGTACTTC
J gene: TRBJ1-1; D gene: .; CDR3 length: 13; clone size: few; V gene: TRBV4-2; CDR3 protein: CASSRIPGTEAFF; CDR3 DNA: TGTGCCAGCAGCCGAATACCGGGTACTGAAGCTTTCTTT
J gene: TRBJ1-5; D gene: TRBD1; CDR3 length: 16; clone size: few; V gene: TRBV27; CDR3 protein: CASSLNGQGGFQPQHF; CDR3 DNA: TGTGCCAGCAGTTTAAATGGTCAGGGGGGATTCCAGCCCCAGCATTTT
J gene: TRBJ1-1; D gene: TRBD1; CDR3 length: 17; clone size: .; V gene: TRBV18; CDR3 protein: CASSRRTGGLLSTEAFF; CDR3 DNA: TGTGCCAGCTCACGCCGGACAGGGGGTTTATTGAGCACTGAAGCTTTCTTT
J gene: TRBJ1-5; D gene: .; CDR3 length: 12; clone size: .; V gene: TRBV27; CDR3 protein: CASSFINQPQHF; CDR3 DNA: TGTGCCAGCAGTTTTATCAATCAGCCCCAGCATTTT